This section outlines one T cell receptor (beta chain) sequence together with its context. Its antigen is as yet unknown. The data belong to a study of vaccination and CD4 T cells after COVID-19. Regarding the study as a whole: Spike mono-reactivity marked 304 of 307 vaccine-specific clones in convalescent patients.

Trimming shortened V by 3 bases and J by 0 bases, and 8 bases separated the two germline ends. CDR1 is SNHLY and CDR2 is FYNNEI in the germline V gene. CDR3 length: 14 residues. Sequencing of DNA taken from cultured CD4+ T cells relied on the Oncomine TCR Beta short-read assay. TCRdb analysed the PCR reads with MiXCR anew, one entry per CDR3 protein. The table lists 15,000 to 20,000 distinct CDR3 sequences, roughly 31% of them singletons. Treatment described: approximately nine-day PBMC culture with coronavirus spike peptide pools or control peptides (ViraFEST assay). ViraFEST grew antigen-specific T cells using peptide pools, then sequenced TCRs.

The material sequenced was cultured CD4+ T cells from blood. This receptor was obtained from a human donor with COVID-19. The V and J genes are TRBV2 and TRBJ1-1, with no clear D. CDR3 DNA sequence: TGTGCCAGCAGTGAGAGGAGACTGAACACTGAAGCTTTCTTT. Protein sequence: CASSERRLNTEAFF.